Listed below are T cell receptor beta chains from one sample, sequenced in a study of T cell responses to AZD1222 COVID-19 vaccine. The data were produced by immunoSEQ multiplex PCR, yet TCRdb's version contains in-frame clones alone and is incomplete. The table has approximately 120,000 clones, 88% seen once. The sample was peripheral blood, taken on day 0 of AZD1222 vaccination. The receptors shown here come from an adult in good health. Both conserved end residues are part of each CDR3. The D gene is left open where the match is weak. Expanded clones get a size class; other rows say once, few or many, or leave the size out.

few	.	TRBJ2-7	14	TRBV5-7	CASSLVLTGWGQYF	TGTGCCAGCAGCTTGGTATTGACAGGCTGGGGGCAGTACTTC
.	.	TRBJ2-5	16	TRBV6-5	CASSYTPTALGETQYF	TGTGCCAGCAGTTACACTCCGACAGCCCTCGGGGAGACCCAGTACTTC
.	.	TRBJ2-7	11	TRBV12-3/TRBV12-4	CASSFRGEQYF	TGTGCCAGCAGTTTTAGGGGTGAGCAGTACTTC
few	.	TRBJ1-1	15	TRBV7-8	CASSLARGLNTEAFF	TGTGCCAGCAGCTTAGCGCGAGGGCTAAACACTGAAGCTTTCTTT
.	.	TRBJ2-1	16	TRBV13	CASSPGGARLYNEQFF	TGTGCCAGCAGCCCAGGCGGAGCCAGGCTTTACAATGAGCAGTTCTTC
.	TRBD1	TRBJ2-7	14	TRBV27	CASSPHRGSYEQYF	TGTGCCAGCAGCCCCCACAGGGGGAGTTACGAGCAGTACTTC
few	TRBD2	TRBJ2-1	11	TRBV20-1	CSAQRDYEGLF	TGCAGTGCCCAGCGGGACTACGAGGGACTCTTC
.	.	TRBJ1-6	13	TRBV27	CASSVAARSPLHF	TGTGCCAGCAGTGTCGCGGCCAGATCACCCCTCCACTTT
few	.	TRBJ2-3	16	TRBV21-1	CASSPLGGGPGDTQYF	TGTGCCAGCAGCCCCTTAGGAGGGGGCCCCGGAGATACGCAGTATTTT
.	.	TRBJ2-7	12	TRBV2	CASRRQTYEQYF	TGTGCCAGCAGGCGACAGACCTACGAGCAGTACTTC
.	.	TRBJ2-1	14	TRBV9	CASSVRTLNNEQFF	TGTGCCAGCAGCGTCAGGACACTGAACAATGAGCAGTTCTTC
.	.	TRBJ1-2	15	TRBV20-1	CSASDPGTPGTGYTF	TGCAGTGCTAGTGACCCCGGGACACCAGGCACGGGCTACACCTTC
.	TRBD1	TRBJ2-7	15	TRBV5-8	CASSTGDRGTYEQYF	TGTGCCAGCAGCACCGGGGACAGGGGGACCTACGAGCAGTACTTC
.	.	TRBJ1-5	13	TRBV7-2	CASSSQRDQPQHF	TGTGCCAGCAGCAGCCAGAGAGATCAGCCCCAGCATTTT
.	TRBD2	TRBJ2-3	19	TRBV9	CASSGGPLPSGAVTDTQYF	TGTGCCAGCAGCGGAGGGCCCCTTCCTAGCGGGGCAGTCACAGATACGCAGTATTTT
.	.	TRBJ2-7	13	TRBV5-1	CASSLGGGEEQYF	TGCGCCAGCAGTCTCGGAGGGGGGGAGGAGCAGTACTTC
few	.	TRBJ1-3	16	TRBV28	CASSSPFWGSGNTIYF	TGTGCCAGCAGTTCTCCGTTTTGGGGCTCTGGAAACACCATATATTTT
.	.	TRBJ1-6	17	TRBV27	CASSPRSGDSYNSPLHF	TGTGCCAGCAGTCCCCGGTCAGGCGATAGTTATAATTCACCCCTCCACTTT
.	TRBD1	TRBJ1-2	15	TRBV5-4	CASSSGGDRRYGYTF	TGTGCCAGCAGCTCGGGAGGGGACAGGCGGTATGGCTACACCTTC
.	.	TRBJ1-6	12	TRBV5-4	CASSSGNSPLHF	TGTGCCAGCAGCTCCGGGAATTCACCCCTCCACTTT
.	TRBD1	TRBJ1-2	17	TRBV9	CASSVDPGQGLKHGYTF	TGTGCCAGCAGCGTGGACCCGGGACAGGGATTGAAACATGGCTACACCTTC
.	.	TRBJ2-3	15	TRBV5-5	CASSLFRGDTDTQYF	TGTGCCAGCAGCTTGTTCCGGGGAGACACAGATACGCAGTATTTT
.	TRBD1	TRBJ1-4	14	TRBV5-1	CASKETGGGEKLFF	TGCGCCAGCAAGGAGACAGGGGGCGGTGAAAAACTGTTTTTT
.	.	TRBJ2-7	15	TRBV3-1/TRBV3-2	CASSQGATSAYEQYF	TGTGCCAGCAGCCAAGGCGCAACCTCCGCCTACGAGCAGTACTTC
.	.	TRBJ2-7	16	TRBV7-9	CASSGGTRGDSYEQYF	TGTGCCAGCAGCGGAGGGACGAGGGGGGACTCCTACGAGCAGTACTTC
few	.	TRBJ1-5	13	TRBV7-8	CASSSGSNQPQHF	TGTGCCAGCAGCTCCGGTAGCAATCAGCCCCAGCATTTT
.	.	TRBJ2-2	14	TRBV3-1/TRBV3-2	CASSQAGAAGELFF	TGTGCCAGCAGCCAAGCCGGAGCCGCCGGGGAGCTGTTTTTT
.	.	TRBJ1-5	14	TRBV19	CASSIAPVGQPQHF	TGTGCCAGTAGTATAGCCCCAGTCGGGCAGCCCCAGCATTTT
.	.	TRBJ2-6	15	TRBV7-2	CASSSDRSGANVLTF	TGTGCCAGCAGCTCCGACAGGTCTGGGGCCAACGTCCTGACTTTC
.	.	TRBJ1-4	14	TRBV5-1	CASSLAVGVEKLFF	TGCGCCAGCAGCTTGGCTGTAGGGGTAGAAAAACTGTTTTTT
.	TRBD2	TRBJ2-3	15	TRBV6-1	CASSELAGGPDTQYF	TGTGCCAGCAGTGAACTAGCGGGAGGGCCAGATACGCAGTATTTT
.	.	TRBJ1-2	12	TRBV18	CASSPDRDGYTF	TGTGCCAGCTCACCAGATAGGGATGGCTACACCTTC
.	.	TRBJ2-7	13	TRBV12-3/TRBV12-4	CASQGGPSYEQYF	TGTGCCAGCCAGGGGGGTCCCTCCTACGAGCAGTACTTC
.	TRBD1	TRBJ1-2	13	TRBV19	CASRQGFDYGYTF	TGTGCCAGCCGACAGGGCTTCGACTATGGCTACACCTTC
.	.	TRBJ2-7	12	TRBV29-1	CSVAGSSYEQYF	TGCAGCGTTGCGGGGTCGTCCTACGAGCAGTACTTC
.	TRBD1	TRBJ1-2	14	TRBV25-1	CASSESTGEYGYTF	TGTGCCAGCAGTGAATCTACAGGGGAATATGGCTACACCTTC
.	.	TRBJ2-7	15	TRBV5-4	CASSLATEPPYEQYF	TGTGCCAGCAGCTTGGCGACGGAGCCACCCTACGAGCAGTACTTC
.	TRBD2	TRBJ2-1	15	TRBV6-5	CASSYGRAGAEAQFF	TGTGCCAGCAGTTACGGCAGAGCGGGGGCAGAAGCGCAGTTCTTC
.	.	TRBJ1-5	16	TRBV24-1	CATSDEDGGDGQPQHF	TGTGCCACCAGTGATGAGGACGGAGGGGACGGTCAGCCCCAGCATTTT
.	.	TRBJ2-5	14	TRBV24-1	CATSDNRGTETQYF	TGTGCCACCAGTGATAATCGAGGCACAGAGACCCAGTACTTC
.	TRBD1	TRBJ1-2	15	TRBV6-5	CASSYSTGGGYGYTF	TGTGCCAGCAGTTACTCGACAGGGGGCGGGTATGGCTACACCTTC
once	.	TRBJ2-7	14	TRBV27	CASRISGTSYEQYF	TGTGCCAGCAGGATTTCGGGAACCTCCTACGAGCAGTACTTC
.	.	TRBJ2-1	15	TRBV10-1	CASTPRAAFRNEQFF	TGCGCCAGCACCCCCCGTGCTGCGTTTAGGAATGAGCAGTTCTTC
.	.	TRBJ2-1	14	TRBV25-1	CASSEQPGFDEQFF	TGTGCCAGCAGTGAACAGCCCGGGTTCGATGAGCAGTTCTTC
.	.	TRBJ2-7	14	TRBV24-1	CATSDKTGPYEQYF	TGTGCCACCAGTGATAAGACAGGTCCCTACGAGCAGTACTTC
.	.	TRBJ2-1	16	TRBV20-1	CSASLLAESSYNEQFF	TGCAGTGCTAGTTTACTAGCCGAAAGCTCCTACAATGAGCAGTTCTTC
.	.	TRBJ1-1	13	TRBV12-3/TRBV12-4	CASRPQLFTEAFF	TGTGCCAGCAGGCCCCAGTTGTTCACTGAAGCTTTCTTT
.	.	TRBJ2-2	17	TRBV13	CASSLGGDSANTGELFF	TGTGCCAGCAGCCTTGGGGGGGACAGCGCGAACACCGGGGAGCTGTTTTTT
.	.	TRBJ2-2	13	TRBV9	CASSVQHGGELFF	TGTGCCAGCAGCGTACAACACGGCGGGGAGCTGTTTTTT
.	.	TRBJ1-2	15	TRBV4-3	CASSQDPRTHYGYTF	TGCGCCAGCAGCCAAGATCCGAGGACACACTATGGCTACACCTTC
.	.	TRBJ1-4	14	TRBV29-1	CSVLGDTTNEKLFF	TGCAGCGTTCTAGGGGACACTACTAATGAAAAACTGTTTTTT
.	.	TRBJ1-4	14	TRBV3-1/TRBV3-2	CASSQRAGLEKLFF	TGTGCCAGCAGCCAACGGGCAGGCCTTGAAAAACTGTTTTTT
.	.	TRBJ1-2	14	TRBV9	CASSVDERNYGYTF	TGTGCCAGCAGCGTAGACGAACGGAACTATGGCTACACCTTC
.	.	TRBJ1-2	14	TRBV5-1	CASSLALGAWGYTF	TGCGCCAGCAGCTTGGCCCTAGGGGCGTGGGGCTACACCTTC
.	.	TRBJ2-7	11	TRBV28	CASTSSHEQYF	TGTGCCTCGACTAGTTCCCACGAGCAGTACTTC
.	.	TRBJ1-6	14	TRBV10-2	CASSVRRSNSPLHF	TGCGCCAGCAGTGTGCGCAGAAGTAATTCACCCCTCCACTTT
once	TRBD2	TRBJ2-5	12	TRBV2	CASRDYGETQYF	TGTGCCAGCCGGGACTACGGGGAGACCCAGTACTTC